This TCR beta chain was recorded in a study of T cells in Graves' hyperthyroidism and ophthalmopathy. RNA transcripts served as the template for amplifying TCR beta CDR3 regions. TCR CDR3 underwent first-round RT-PCR with the HTBI primer set. TCRdb reprocessed the multiplex PCR reads via MiXCR and lists one record per CDR3 protein. The table includes hundreds of thousands of distinct CDR3 sequences, 38% detected once. V lost 1 base to trimming and J lost 7 bases, with 14 bases between them. The CDR3 runs to 14 residues. Germline CDR1 and CDR2: SGHTA and FQGNSA. The clonotype comes from a man aged 18 to 29 with Graves' hyperthyroidism. This chain links TRBV7-2 with TRBJ2-7; TRBD1 is a possible D gene (6 bases). Sequenced material: blood. CDR3 in amino acids: CASSLEQGVKEQYF. DNA of the CDR3: TGTGCCAGCAGCTTAGAACAGGGAGTGAAGGAGCAGTACTTC.